Below, 19 T cell receptor beta chains from the same sample are listed, as sequenced in a study of OX40 agonist ivuxolimab in advanced cancers. Generated by immunoSEQ multiplex PCR, the TCRdb table keeps only in-frame clones and is missing some. The table lists 50,000 to 70,000 clones, about 88% of them singletons, with 2.5% to 3.5% in the top ten. This specimen consisted of CD4+ or CD8+ T cells sorted from blood, obtained in a trial of the OX40 agonist ivuxolimab. These receptors all stem from an adult with an advanced solid tumor such as melanoma, head and neck, liver or kidney cancer.

This clone was seen just once. This chain uses TRBV4-2 with TRBJ1-1; D not resolved. The CDR3 sequence is 15 residues long. In germline, CDR1 is LGHNA, CDR2 YNFKEQ. The germline V and J ends were trimmed by 1 base and 1 base, with 10 bases remaining between them. CDR3 bases: TGTGCCAGCAGCCAAGCGGCAGCTCGGAACACTGAAGCTTTCTTT. Encoded protein: CASSQAAARNTEAFF.

This chain connects TRBV5-1 to TRBJ2-5; D is perhaps TRBD1 or TRBD2 (5 bases each). Germline CDR1 SGHRS, CDR2 YFSETQ. V dropped 1 base and J dropped 3 bases, with 19 bases sitting between them. The CDR3 is 17 residues long. CDR3 DNA sequence: TGCGCCAGCAGCTTGCACCTCCTTGGGGTGGGGGAAGAGACCCAGTACTTC. It translates to CASSLHLLGVGEETQYF.

The chain has TRBV7-2 and TRBJ1-4; the match to TRBD1 covers 7 bases. Germline V gene data show CDR1 as SGHTA and CDR2 as FQGNSA. V dropped 2 bases and J dropped 5; count of bases not matched to a gene: 5. This CDR3 comprises 15 residues. The CDR3 DNA reads TGTGCCAGCAGCTTAAACAGGGGCCCGAATGAAAAACTGTTTTTT. Its protein product is CASSLNRGPNEKLFF.

The chain joins TRBV5-1 to TRBJ1-1; 9 positions match TRBD1. The CDR3 totals 15 residues. The germline gives CDR1 SGHRS, CDR2 YFSETQ. With 4 bases clipped from V and 4 bases from J, the junction kept 8 bases outside the gene matches. DNA of the CDR3: TGCGCCAGCAGCGCCGGGACAGGGTTCGGCACTGAAGCTTTCTTT. Protein: CASSAGTGFGTEAFF.

This sequence joins TRBV10-3 and TRBJ2-5; D may match TRBD1 or TRBD2 (5 bases each). The CDR3 contains 14 residues. Trimming took off 3 bases at V and 5 bases at J, with 13 bases between the two ends. Germline CDR1 is ENHRY and CDR2 is SYGVKD. Here the CDR3 reads CAISDGTSAETQYF. DNA for the CDR3: TGTGCCATCAGTGATGGGACCTCCGCGGAGACCCAGTACTTC.

The chain has TRBV5-4 and TRBJ1-3, with D maybe TRBD1 (5 bases). Deletions cut 2 bases from V and 2 bases from J, with 11 bases between. Germline V gene lookup returns CDR1 SGHNT and CDR2 YYREEE (reference sequence). The CDR3 is 15 residues long. The CDR3 spells CASSLDWGTGNTIYF. The CDR3 DNA is TGTGCCAGCAGCTTAGACTGGGGGACTGGAAACACCATATATTTT.

The chain uses TRBV19 and TRBJ2-3, with D perhaps matching TRBD2 (6 bases). Germline values: CDR1 LNHDA, CDR2 SQIVND (reference sequence). Trimming stripped 6 bases from V and 4 bases from J, with 14 bases between. The CDR3 has 14 residues. CDR3 nucleotides: TGTGCCAGTAGGACGGGGGTTGTGGCAGATACGCAGTATTTT. It yields the protein CASRTGVVADTQYF.

This clone was seen a few times. The J gene is TRBJ1-1, the V gene TRBV30, with 7 bases aligning to TRBD1. This CDR3 has 15 residues. V lost 2 bases and J lost 0; bases outside the gene matches: 6. The germline CDR1 and CDR2 sequences are GTSNPN and SVGIG (reference sequence). CDR3 DNA: TGTGCCTGGAGTCCAGGGACAGCAATGAACACTGAAGCTTTCTTT. This translates into CAWSPGTAMNTEAFF.

The rearrangement links TRBV5-1 to TRBJ2-7, with 10 bases lining up with TRBD2. CDR3 length: 16 residues. V shed 0 bases, J shed 2 bases, and the junction held 5 bases outside the gene matches. Looked up from germline, CDR1 is SGHRS and CDR2 is YFSETQ. As DNA, the CDR3 is TGCGCCAGCAGCTTGGTCCCAGCGGGAGGGCCCTACGAGCAGTACTTC. This translates into CASSLVPAGGPYEQYF.

The chain carries TRBV7-2 and TRBJ2-1, with 8 bases fitting TRBD2. The trim removed 3 bases at V and 8 bases at J, leaving 6 bases unmatched. There are 14 residues in the CDR3. Per germline, CDR1 SGHTA and CDR2 FQGNSA. In nucleotides, the CDR3 is TGTGCCAGCAGCTTCGCACCGGGGGGGGATGAGCAGTTCTTC. Encoded protein: CASSFAPGGDEQFF.

This clone was observed a few times. This chain uses TRBV2 with TRBJ1-2; no firm D call. The CDR3 is 12 amino acids. Germline V gene data show CDR1 as SNHLY and CDR2 as FYNNEI. V dropped 7 bases and J dropped 6 bases, with 12 bases sitting between them. The CDR3 loop reads CASNGNRDGYTF. CDR3 DNA: TGTGCCAGCAACGGTAATCGGGATGGCTACACCTTC.

The CDR3 reads CASSFDREGYTF. The CDR3 DNA reads as TGCGCCAGCAGCTTTGACAGGGAGGGCTACACCTTC. The V call is TRBV5-1, the J call TRBJ1-2, with 7 bases aligning to TRBD1. The CDR3 is 12 amino acids. Germline lookup yields CDR1 SGHRS and CDR2 YFSETQ. V gave up 2 bases and J gave up 8 bases; unmatched junction bases: 3.

This clone was seen just once. The chain employs TRBV4-2 and TRBJ2-2; D may be TRBD1 (6 bases). Per the germline V gene, CDR1 is LGHNA and CDR2 is YNFKEQ. The CDR3 runs 17 residues. V dropped 0 bases and J dropped 5 bases, with 16 bases sitting between them. The CDR3 nucleotides read TGTGCCAGCAGCCAAGAGGACGGACAGAGATGGACCGGGGAGCTGTTTTTT. As protein: CASSQEDGQRWTGELFF.

The chain links TRBV19 to TRBJ2-2; 10 nucleotides match TRBD2. There are 16 residues in the CDR3. Germline trimming cut 4 bases from V and 7 bases from J; bases unmatched to any gene: 9. CDR1 and CDR2 (germline): LNHDA, SQIVND (reference sequence). The CDR3 nucleotides are TGTGCCAGTAGTACCAGCGGGAGGGCTCAAATCGGGGAGCTGTTTTTT. Protein: CASSTSGRAQIGELFF. Filled out from reference TRBV19 and TRBJ2-2, the complete variable domain reads DGGITQSPKYLFRKEGQNVTLSCEQNLNHDAMYWYRQDPGQGLRLIYYSQIVNDFQKGDIAEGYSVSREKKESFPLTVTSAQKNPTAFYLCASSTSGRAQIGELFFGEGSRLTVL.

V gene TRBV5-4 combines with J gene TRBJ2-7; 7 bases align to TRBD1. CDR3 length equals 16 residues. Trimming at V came to 3 bases and at J to 2 bases, leaving 11 bases not matched to a gene. In germline, CDR1 is SGHNT, CDR2 YYREEE (reference sequence). CDR3 DNA: TGTGCCAGCAGCTATCCGGACAGGAAGCACACCTACGAGCAGTACTTC. Its protein product is CASSYPDRKHTYEQYF.

This clone was counted only a few times. This sequence joins TRBV6-5 and TRBJ1-6; TRBD1 agrees at 7 bases. The CDR3 runs 16 residues. CDR1 MNHEY and CDR2 SVGAGI come from the germline V gene. The ends lost 4 bases at V and 6 bases at J; junction bases unmatched: 9. CDR3 DNA: TGTGCCAGCAGTTCAGGGGGGATGATTCGTAATTCACCCCTCCACTTT. Protein product: CASSSGGMIRNSPLHF.

The genes are TRBV11-2 and TRBJ2-2; no reliable D call. V lost 6 bases to trimming and J lost 4 bases, with 3 bases between them. The V gene's germline CDR1 is SGHAT and CDR2 FQNNGV. The CDR3 runs to 11 residues. CDR3 DNA sequence: TGTGCCAGCAGGGCCACCGGGGAGCTGTTTTTT. Translation gives CASRATGELFF.

The J gene is TRBJ2-3, the V gene TRBV28, with D possibly called TRBD1 or TRBD2 (5 bases each). V was trimmed by 4 bases and J by 4 bases, leaving 9 bases between them. This CDR3 comprises 13 residues. The germline V gene has CDR1 MDHEN and CDR2 SYDVKM. This CDR3 is CASSYEGPDTQYF. CDR3 nucleotides: TGTGCCAGCAGTTACGAGGGGCCAGATACGCAGTATTTT.

The chain employs TRBV7-2 and TRBJ2-3; D perhaps matches TRBD1 (5 bases). Trimming took off 5 bases at V and 2 bases at J, with 14 bases between the two ends. This CDR3 spans 15 amino acids. Germline loops: CDR1 SGHTA, CDR2 FQGNSA. CDR3 region: CASSQARQTTDTQYF. As DNA, the CDR3 is TGTGCCAGCAGCCAGGCGAGACAGACCACAGATACGCAGTATTTT. Variable domain in full (rest from reference TRBV7-2 and TRBJ2-3): GAGVSQSPSNKVTEKGKDVELRCDPISGHTALYWYRQSLGQGLEFLIYFQGNSAPDKSGLPSDRFSAERTGGSVSTLTIQRTQQEDSAVYLCASSQARQTTDTQYFGPGTRLTVL.